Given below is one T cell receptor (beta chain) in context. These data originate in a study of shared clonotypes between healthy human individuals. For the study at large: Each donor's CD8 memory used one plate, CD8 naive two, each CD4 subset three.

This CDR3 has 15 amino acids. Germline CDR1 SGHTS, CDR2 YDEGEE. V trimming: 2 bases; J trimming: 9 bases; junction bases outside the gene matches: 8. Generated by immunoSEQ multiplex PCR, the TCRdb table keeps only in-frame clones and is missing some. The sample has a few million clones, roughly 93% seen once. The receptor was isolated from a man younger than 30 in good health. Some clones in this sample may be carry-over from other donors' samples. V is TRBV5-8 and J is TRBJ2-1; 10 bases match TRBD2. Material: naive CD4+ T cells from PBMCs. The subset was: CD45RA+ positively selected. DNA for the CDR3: TGTGCCAGCAGCTTCGGCTGGCTAGCGGGGGTTGAGCAGTTCTTC. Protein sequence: CASSFGWLAGVEQFF.